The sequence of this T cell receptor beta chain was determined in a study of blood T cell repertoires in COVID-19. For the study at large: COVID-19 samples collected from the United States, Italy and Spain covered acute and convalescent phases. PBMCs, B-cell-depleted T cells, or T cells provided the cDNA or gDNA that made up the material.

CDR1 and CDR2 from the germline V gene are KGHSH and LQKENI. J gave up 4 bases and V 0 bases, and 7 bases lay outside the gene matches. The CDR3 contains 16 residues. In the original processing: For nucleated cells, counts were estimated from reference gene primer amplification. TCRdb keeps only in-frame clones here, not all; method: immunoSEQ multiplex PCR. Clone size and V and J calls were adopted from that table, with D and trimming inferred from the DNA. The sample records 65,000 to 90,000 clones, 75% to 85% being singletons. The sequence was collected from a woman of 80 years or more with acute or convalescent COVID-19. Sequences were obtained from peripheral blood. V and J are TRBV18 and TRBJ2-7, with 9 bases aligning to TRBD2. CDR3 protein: CASSPPSGTSRYEQYF. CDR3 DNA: TGTGCCAGCTCACCACCCTCCGGGACTAGCAGATACGAGCAGTACTTC. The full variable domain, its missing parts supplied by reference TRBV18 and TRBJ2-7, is NAGVMQNPRHLVRRRGQEARLRCSPMKGHSHVYWYRQLPEEGLKFMVYLQKENIIDESGMPKERFSAEFPKEGPSILRIQQVVRGDSAAYFCASSPPSGTSRYEQYFGPGTRLTVT.